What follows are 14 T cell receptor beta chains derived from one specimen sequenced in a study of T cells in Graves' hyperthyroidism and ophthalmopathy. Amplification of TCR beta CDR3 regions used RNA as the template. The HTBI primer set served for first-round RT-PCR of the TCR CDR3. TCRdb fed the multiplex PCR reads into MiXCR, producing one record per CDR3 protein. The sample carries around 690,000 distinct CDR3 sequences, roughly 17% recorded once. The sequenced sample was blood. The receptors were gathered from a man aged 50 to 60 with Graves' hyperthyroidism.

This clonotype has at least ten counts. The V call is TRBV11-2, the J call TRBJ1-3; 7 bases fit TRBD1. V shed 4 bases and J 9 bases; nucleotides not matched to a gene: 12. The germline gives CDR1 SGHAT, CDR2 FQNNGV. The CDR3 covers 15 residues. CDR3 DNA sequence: TGTGCCAGCAGCTCCAGGGGGGCTGGAGCAGGCACCATATATTTT. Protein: CASSSRGAGAGTIYF.

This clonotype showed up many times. The CDR3 loop reads CASANSGEAEAFF. As DNA, the CDR3 is TGTGCCAGTGCGAACTCAGGGGAAGCTGAAGCTTTCTTT. This chain joins TRBV19 and TRBJ1-1; the D gene is possibly TRBD1 (6 bases). Germline V gene sequence: CDR1 LNHDA, CDR2 SQIVND (reference sequence). The V and J ends lost 8 bases and 6 bases respectively, with 16 bases between them. The length of the CDR3 is 13 residues.

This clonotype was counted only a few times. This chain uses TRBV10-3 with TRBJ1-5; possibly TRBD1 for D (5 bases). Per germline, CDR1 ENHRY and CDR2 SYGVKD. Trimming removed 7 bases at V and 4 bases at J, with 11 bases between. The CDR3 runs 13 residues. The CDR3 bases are TGTGCCATCAATTCTGGACAAAATCAGCCCCAGCATTTT. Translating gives CAINSGQNQPQHF.

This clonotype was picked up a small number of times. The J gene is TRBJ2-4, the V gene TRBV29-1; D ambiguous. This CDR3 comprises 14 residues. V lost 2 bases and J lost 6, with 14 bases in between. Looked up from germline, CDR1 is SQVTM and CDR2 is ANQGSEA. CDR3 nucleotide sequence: TGCAGCGTTGAACTTCCGCAAGATGGAAACATTCAGTACTTC. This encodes CSVELPQDGNIQYF.

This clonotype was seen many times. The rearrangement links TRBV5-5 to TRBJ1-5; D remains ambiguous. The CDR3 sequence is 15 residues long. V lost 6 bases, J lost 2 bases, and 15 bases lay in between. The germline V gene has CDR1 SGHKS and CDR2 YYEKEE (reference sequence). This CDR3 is CASTFGVGGNQPQHF. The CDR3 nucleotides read TGTGCCAGCACCTTTGGGGTCGGTGGCAATCAGCCCCAGCATTTT.

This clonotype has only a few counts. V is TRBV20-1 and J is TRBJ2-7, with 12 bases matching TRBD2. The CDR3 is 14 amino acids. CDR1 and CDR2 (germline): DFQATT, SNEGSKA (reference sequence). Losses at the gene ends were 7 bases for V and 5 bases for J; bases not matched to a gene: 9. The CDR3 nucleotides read TGCAGTGGGGGGGGGACTAGCGGGCGCGACGAGCAGTACTTC. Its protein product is CSGGGTSGRDEQYF.

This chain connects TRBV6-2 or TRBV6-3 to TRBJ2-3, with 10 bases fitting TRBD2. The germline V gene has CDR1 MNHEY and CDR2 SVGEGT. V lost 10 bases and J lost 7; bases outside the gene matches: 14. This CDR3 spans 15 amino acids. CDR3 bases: TGTGCCACCGCCGGGACTAGCGTACAATGGCATACGCAGTATTTT. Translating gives CATAGTSVQWHTQYF.

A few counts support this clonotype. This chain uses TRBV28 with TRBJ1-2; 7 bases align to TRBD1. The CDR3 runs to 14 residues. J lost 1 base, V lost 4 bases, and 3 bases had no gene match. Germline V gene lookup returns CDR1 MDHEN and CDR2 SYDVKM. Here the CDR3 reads CASSSGGINYGYTF. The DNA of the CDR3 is TGTGCCAGCAGTTCAGGGGGGATTAACTATGGCTACACCTTC.

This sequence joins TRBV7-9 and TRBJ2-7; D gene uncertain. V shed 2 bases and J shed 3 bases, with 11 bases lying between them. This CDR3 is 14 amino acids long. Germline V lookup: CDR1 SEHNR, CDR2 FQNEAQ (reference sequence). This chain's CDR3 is CASSLNPENYEQYF. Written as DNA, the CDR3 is TGTGCCAGCAGCTTAAACCCAGAAAACTACGAGCAGTACTTC.

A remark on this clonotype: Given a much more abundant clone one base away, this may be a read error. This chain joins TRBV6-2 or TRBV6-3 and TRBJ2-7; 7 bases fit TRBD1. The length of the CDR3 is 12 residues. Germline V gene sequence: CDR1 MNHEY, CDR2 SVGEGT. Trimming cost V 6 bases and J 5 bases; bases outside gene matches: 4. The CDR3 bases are TGTGCCAGCAGCGGGACAGTCAACGAGCAGTACTTC. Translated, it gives CASSGTVNEQYF.

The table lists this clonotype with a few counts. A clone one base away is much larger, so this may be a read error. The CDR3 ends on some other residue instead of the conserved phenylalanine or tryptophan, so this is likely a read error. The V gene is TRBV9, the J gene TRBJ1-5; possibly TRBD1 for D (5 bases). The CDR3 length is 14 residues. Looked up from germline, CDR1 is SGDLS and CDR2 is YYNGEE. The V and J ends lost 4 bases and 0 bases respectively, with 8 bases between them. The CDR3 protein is CASSPTDSNQPQHS. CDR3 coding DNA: TGTGCCAGCAGCCCGACAGATAGCAATCAGCCCCAGCATTCT.

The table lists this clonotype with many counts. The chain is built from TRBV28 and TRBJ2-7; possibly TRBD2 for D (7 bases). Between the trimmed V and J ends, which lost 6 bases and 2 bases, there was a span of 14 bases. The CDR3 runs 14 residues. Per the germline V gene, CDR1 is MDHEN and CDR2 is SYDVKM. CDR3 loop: CASRGGGRPYEQYF. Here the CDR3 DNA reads TGTGCCAGCAGAGGGGGGGGGCGCCCCTACGAGCAGTACTTC. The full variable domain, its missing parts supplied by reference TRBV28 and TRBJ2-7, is DVKVTQSSRYLVKRTGEKVFLECVQDMDHENMFWYRQDPGLGLRLIYFSYDVKMKEKGDIPEGYSVSREKKERFSLILESASTNQTSMYLCASRGGGRPYEQYFGPGTRLTVT.

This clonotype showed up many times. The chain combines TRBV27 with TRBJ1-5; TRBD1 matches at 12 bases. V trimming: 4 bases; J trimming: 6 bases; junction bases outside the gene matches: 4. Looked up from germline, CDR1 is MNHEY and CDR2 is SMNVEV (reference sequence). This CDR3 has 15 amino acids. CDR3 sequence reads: CASSSGQGAGQPQHF. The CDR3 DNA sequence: TGTGCCAGCAGTTCGGGACAGGGGGCCGGTCAGCCCCAGCATTTT.

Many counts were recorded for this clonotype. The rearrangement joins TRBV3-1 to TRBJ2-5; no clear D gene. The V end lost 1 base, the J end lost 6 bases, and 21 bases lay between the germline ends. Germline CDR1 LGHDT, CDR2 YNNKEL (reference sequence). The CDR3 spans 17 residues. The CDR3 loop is CASSQVTTSRSSKTQYF. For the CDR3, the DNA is TGTGCCAGCAGCCAAGTTACCACATCCCGGTCCTCGAAGACCCAGTACTTC.